This TCR beta chain was retrieved from a study of T cells in Graves' hyperthyroidism and ophthalmopathy. This clonotype was observed at least ten times. Clinical symptoms, serum thyroxine, TRAb, thyroid ultrasound and orbital computed tomography established diagnosis. In germline, CDR1 is MNHNS, CDR2 SASEGT. Trimming shortened V by 7 bases and J by 5 bases, and 14 bases separated the two germline ends. The CDR3 is 13 amino acids. Amplified regions were TCR beta CDR3 sequences from RNA transcripts. TCR CDR3 regions were first amplified by RT-PCR with HTBI primers. TCRdb re-analysed the multiplex PCR reads in MiXCR, keeping a single row per CDR3 protein. The table lists more than 35,000 distinct CDR3 sequences, 45% to 50% of them singletons.

The sequence was collected from a woman in her fifties or sixties with Graves' hyperthyroidism. The sample taken for sequencing was peripheral blood or thyroid tissue (not recorded which). The chain links TRBV6-1 to TRBJ1-2, with D maybe TRBD1 (6 bases). CDR3 nucleotide sequence: TGTGCCAGCACCGGACAGCGTGTATATGGCTACACCTTC. It encodes CASTGQRVYGYTF.